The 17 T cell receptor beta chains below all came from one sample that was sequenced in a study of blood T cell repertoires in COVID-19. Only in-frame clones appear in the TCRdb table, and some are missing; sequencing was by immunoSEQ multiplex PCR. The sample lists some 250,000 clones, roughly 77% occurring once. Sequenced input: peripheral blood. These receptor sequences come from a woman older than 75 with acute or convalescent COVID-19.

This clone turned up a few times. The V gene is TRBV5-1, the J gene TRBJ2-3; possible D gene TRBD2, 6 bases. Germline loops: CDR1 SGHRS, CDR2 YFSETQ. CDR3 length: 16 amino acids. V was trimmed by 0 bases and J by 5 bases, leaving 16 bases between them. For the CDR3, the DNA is TGCGCCAGCAGCTTGGGGGGCGGGATGGTTGGAGATACGCAGTATTTT. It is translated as CASSLGGGMVGDTQYF. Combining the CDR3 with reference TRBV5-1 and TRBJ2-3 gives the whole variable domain KAGVTQTPRYLIKTRGQQVTLSCSPISGHRSVSWYQQTPGQGLQFLFEYFSETQRNKGNFPGRFSGRQFSNSRSEMNVSTLELGDSALYLCASSLGGGMVGDTQYFGPGTRLTVL.

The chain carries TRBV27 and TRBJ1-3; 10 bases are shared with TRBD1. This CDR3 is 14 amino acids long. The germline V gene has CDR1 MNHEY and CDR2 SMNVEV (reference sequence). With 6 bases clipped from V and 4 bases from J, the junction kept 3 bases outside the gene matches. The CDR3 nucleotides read TGTGCCAGCAGGGCGGGACAGGGGGGAAACACCATATATTTT. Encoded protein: CASRAGQGGNTIYF.

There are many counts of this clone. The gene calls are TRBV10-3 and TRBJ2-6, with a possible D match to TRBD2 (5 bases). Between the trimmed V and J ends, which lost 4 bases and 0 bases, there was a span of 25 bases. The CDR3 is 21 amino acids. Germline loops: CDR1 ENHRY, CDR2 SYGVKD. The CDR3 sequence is CAISGRGSNTRSPSGANVLTF. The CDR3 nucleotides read TGTGCCATCAGTGGCCGGGGTTCGAACACCCGGAGCCCCTCTGGGGCCAACGTCCTGACTTTC.

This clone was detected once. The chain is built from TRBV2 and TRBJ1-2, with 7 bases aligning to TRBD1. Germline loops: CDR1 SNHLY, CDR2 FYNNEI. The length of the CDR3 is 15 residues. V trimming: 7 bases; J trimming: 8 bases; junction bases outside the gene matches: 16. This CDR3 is CASTIRLTGVEGYTF. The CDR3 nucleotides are TGTGCCAGCACAATCCGACTTACAGGGGTGGAAGGCTACACCTTC. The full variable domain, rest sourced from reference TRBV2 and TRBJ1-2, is EPEVTQTPSHQVTQMGQEVILRCVPISNHLYFYWYRQILGQKVEFLVSFYNNEISEKSEIFDDQFSVERPDGSNFTLKIRSTKLEDSAMYFCASTIRLTGVEGYTFGSGTRLTVV.

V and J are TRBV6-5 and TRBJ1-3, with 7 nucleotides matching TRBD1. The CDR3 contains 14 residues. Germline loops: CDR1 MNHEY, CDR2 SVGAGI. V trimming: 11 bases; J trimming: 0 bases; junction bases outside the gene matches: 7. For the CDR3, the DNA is TGTGCCGGATCACAGGGGAACTCTGGAAACACCATATATTTT. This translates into CAGSQGNSGNTIYF.

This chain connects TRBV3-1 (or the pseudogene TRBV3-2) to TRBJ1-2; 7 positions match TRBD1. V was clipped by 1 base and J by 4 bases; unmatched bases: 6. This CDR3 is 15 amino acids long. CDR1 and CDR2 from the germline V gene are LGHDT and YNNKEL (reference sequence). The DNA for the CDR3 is TGTGCCAGCAGCCAAGTTGGGACAGCCCTCTATGGCTACACCTTC. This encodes CASSQVGTALYGYTF.

The CDR3 coding sequence is TGTGCCAGCTCCAGGCAATATCCGAGCTCCTACGAGCAGTACTTC. Its protein product is CASSRQYPSSYEQYF. The V and J genes are TRBV6-5 and TRBJ2-7; D gene unclear. V was clipped by 8 bases and J by 0 bases, with 17 bases between them. CDR1 MNHEY and CDR2 SVGAGI come from the germline V gene. This CDR3 has 15 residues.

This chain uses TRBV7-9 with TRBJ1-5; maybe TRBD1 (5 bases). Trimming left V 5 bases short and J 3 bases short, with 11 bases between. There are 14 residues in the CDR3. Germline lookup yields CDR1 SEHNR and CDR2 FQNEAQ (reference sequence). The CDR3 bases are TGTGCCAGCAGCCCCGGACAAGTCAATCAGCCCCAGCATTTT. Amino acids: CASSPGQVNQPQHF.

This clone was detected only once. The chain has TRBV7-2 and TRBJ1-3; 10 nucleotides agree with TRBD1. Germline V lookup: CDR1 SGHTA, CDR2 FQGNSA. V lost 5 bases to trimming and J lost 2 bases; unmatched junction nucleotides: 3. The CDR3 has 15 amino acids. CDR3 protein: CASSGQGVPGNTIYF. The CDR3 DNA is TGTGCCAGCAGCGGACAGGGGGTACCTGGAAACACCATATATTTT.

CDR3 region: CASSYDRDRYYNEQFF. CDR3 coding DNA: TGTGCCAGCAGTTACGACCGGGATAGGTACTACAATGAGCAGTTCTTC. The chain carries TRBV6-5 and TRBJ2-1; perhaps TRBD2 as D (5 bases). Between the trimmed V and J ends, which lost 2 bases and 3 bases, there was a span of 14 bases. CDR1 and CDR2 from the germline V gene are MNHEY and SVGAGI. The CDR3 is made up of 16 amino acids.

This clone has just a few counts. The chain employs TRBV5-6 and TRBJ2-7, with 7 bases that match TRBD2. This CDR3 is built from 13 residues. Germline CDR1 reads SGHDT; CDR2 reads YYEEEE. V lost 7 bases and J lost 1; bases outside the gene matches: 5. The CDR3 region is CASGRGRSYEQYF. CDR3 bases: TGTGCCAGCGGGAGGGGACGGTCCTACGAGCAGTACTTC.

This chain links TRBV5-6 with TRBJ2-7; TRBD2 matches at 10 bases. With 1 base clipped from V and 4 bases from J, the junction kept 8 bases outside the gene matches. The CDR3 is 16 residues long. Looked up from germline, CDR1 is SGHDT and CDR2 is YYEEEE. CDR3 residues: CASSLFGGTSVYEQYF. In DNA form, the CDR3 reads TGTGCCAGCAGCTTGTTTGGGGGGACTAGCGTTTACGAGCAGTACTTC.

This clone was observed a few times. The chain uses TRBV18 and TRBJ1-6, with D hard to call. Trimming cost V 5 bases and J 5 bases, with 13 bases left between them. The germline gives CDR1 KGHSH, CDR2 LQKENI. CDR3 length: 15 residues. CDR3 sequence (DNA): TGTGCCAGCTCAACGACGAGGGATAATAATTCACCCCTCCACTTT. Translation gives CASSTTRDNNSPLHF.

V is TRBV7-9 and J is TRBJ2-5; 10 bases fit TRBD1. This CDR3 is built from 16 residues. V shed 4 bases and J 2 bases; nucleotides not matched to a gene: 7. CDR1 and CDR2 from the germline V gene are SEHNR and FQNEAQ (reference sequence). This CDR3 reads CASSSGTGDGQETQYF. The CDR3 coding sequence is TGTGCCAGCAGCTCGGGGACAGGGGATGGACAAGAGACCCAGTACTTC.

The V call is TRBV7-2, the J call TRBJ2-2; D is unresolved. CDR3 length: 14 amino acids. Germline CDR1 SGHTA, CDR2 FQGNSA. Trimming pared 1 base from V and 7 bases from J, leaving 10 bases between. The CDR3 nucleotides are TGTGCCAGCAGCTTAGGGCTTAGGAGCGGGGAGCTGTTTTTT. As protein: CASSLGLRSGELFF.

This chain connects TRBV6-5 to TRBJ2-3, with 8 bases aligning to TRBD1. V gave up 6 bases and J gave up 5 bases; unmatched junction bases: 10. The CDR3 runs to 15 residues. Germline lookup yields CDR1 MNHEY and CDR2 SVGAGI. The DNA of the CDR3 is TGTGCCAGCAGGGTCACAGGGGGGTCAGGAGATACGCAGTATTTT. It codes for CASRVTGGSGDTQYF.

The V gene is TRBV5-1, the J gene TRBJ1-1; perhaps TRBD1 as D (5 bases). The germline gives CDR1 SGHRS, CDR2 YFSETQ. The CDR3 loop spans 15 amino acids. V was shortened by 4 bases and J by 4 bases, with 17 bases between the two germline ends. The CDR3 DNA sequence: TGCGCCAGCAGCACTCTGCAGGGAAAGCGCACTGAAGCTTTCTTT. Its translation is CASSTLQGKRTEAFF.